Following are 5 T cell receptor beta chains from one sample sequenced in a study of molecular identifiers for immune sequencing clone quantification. TCRdb used MiXCR to reprocess the PCR reads, holding one entry per CDR3 protein. The sample contains 490,000 or so distinct CDR3 sequences, 20% to 25% of which appear only once. The sample was naive CD8+ T cells from blood, with Jurkat cell RNA spiked in. Subset of the sample: FACS-sorted CD8+CD4-CCR7+CD45RA+ naive T cells. The receptors derive from a human donor in good health. Some libraries in this study had Jurkat cell RNA spiked in.

CDR3 sequence reads: CASSYSWGLDGYTF. The CDR3 coding sequence is TGTGCCAGCAGTTACTCGTGGGGGCTGGATGGCTACACCTTC. The V and J genes are TRBV6-5 and TRBJ1-2, with a weak D call TRBD1 (6 bases). Germline V gene data show CDR1 as MNHEY and CDR2 as SVGAGI. The CDR3 is 14 residues long. Trimming stripped 0 bases from V and 6 bases from J, with 11 bases between.

Many counts were recorded for this clonotype. This chain connects TRBV5-1 to TRBJ1-1; TRBD1 matches at 7 bases. There are 14 residues in the CDR3. Germline CDR1 and CDR2: SGHRS and YFSETQ. V shed 0 bases, J shed 5 bases, and the junction held 4 bases outside the gene matches. CDR3: CASSLGQGETEAFF. The CDR3 DNA is TGCGCCAGCAGCTTGGGGCAGGGGGAGACTGAAGCTTTCTTT.

This clonotype was picked up a small number of times. V is TRBV11-2 and J is TRBJ2-7, with TRBD1 identical over 7 bases. Germline V gene lookup returns CDR1 SGHAT and CDR2 FQNNGV. The CDR3 sequence is 16 residues long. The V and J ends lost 1 base and 1 base, in that order; junction bases with no gene match: 7. The DNA for the CDR3 is TGTGCCAGCAGCTTAGGCCCGACAGGGATGTCCTACGAGCAGTACTTC. Translating gives CASSLGPTGMSYEQYF.

In this sample, this clonotype turned up a few times. One end of the junction fails to match germline, which may point to a read error. The V and J genes are TRBV3-1 and TRBJ1-3; D might be TRBD1 (6 bases). The CDR3 contains 16 residues. Germline V gives CDR1 LGHDT, CDR2 YNNKEL (reference sequence). The CDR3 DNA sequence: TGTGCCAACAGCTCAGGGGAGGGTCACTCTGGAAACACCATATATTTT. As protein: CANSSGEGHSGNTIYF.

The sample holds a few counts of this clonotype. The rearrangement joins TRBV4-3 to TRBJ2-2; TRBD1 matches at 10 bases. V gave up 0 bases and J gave up 2 bases; unmatched junction bases: 3. The CDR3 has 17 residues. Germline CDR1 and CDR2: LGHNA and YSLEER. The CDR3 here is CASSQETGGLNTGELFF. In DNA form, the CDR3 reads TGCGCCAGCAGCCAAGAGACAGGGGGCTTAAACACCGGGGAGCTGTTTTTT.